The 31 T cell receptor beta chains reported below all come from one sample, sequenced in a study of CD8 T cells in ankylosing spondylitis. Overall study results and limits: What appeared characteristic of ankylosing spondylitis blood was a TCR beta motif of eight or nine highly homologous variants.

Via MiXCR, TCRdb re-called the 5' RACE reads, giving one row per CDR3 protein. The sample holds some 330,000 distinct CDR3 sequences, 8% seen once. No cognate antigen is known for these TCRs. The specimen sequenced was blood, either unsorted or a sorted T cell fraction (not recorded which). Receptor source: a male donor with ankylosing spondylitis.

This clonotype turned up a few times. The chain couples TRBV5-6 to TRBJ2-5; 7 bases match TRBD2. In germline, CDR1 is SGHDT, CDR2 YYEEEE. There are 17 residues in the CDR3. After removal of 8 bases from V and 1 base from J, the junction contained 17 bases not matched to a gene. CDR3 nucleotide sequence: TGTGCCAGGGGCCGCAGTCCGGGGGGTATCCTCCAAGAGACCCAGTACTTC. It translates to CARGRSPGGILQETQYF.

This clonotype was seen a few times. The chain links TRBV11-2 to TRBJ2-7; D is uncertain. The germline gives CDR1 SGHAT, CDR2 FQNNGV. The CDR3 has 11 amino acids. The ends were cut back, 5 bases at V and 6 bases at J, with 8 bases in the middle. In DNA, the CDR3 is TGTGCCAGCAGCAACTCTCGCGAGCAGTACTTC. Translation gives CASSNSREQYF.

This chain connects TRBV14 to TRBJ2-1; TRBD2 aligns across 8 bases. J was trimmed by 9 bases and V by 4 bases; bases with no gene match: 11. In germline, CDR1 is SGHDN, CDR2 FVKESK. CDR3 length: 15 residues. The CDR3 spells CASSRTSGSSAEQFF. The CDR3 DNA reads as TGTGCCAGCAGCCGCACTAGCGGCTCTAGCGCTGAGCAGTTCTTC.

This clonotype was counted only a few times. The chain employs TRBV12-3 or TRBV12-4 and TRBJ1-2; D is unclear. The CDR3 runs to 11 residues. The V end lost 3 bases, the J end lost 8 bases, and 7 bases lay between the germline ends. The CDR3 loop reads CASSFRQGYTF. CDR3 sequence (DNA): TGTGCCAGCAGTTTTAGGCAGGGCTACACCTTC.

The CDR3 sequence: CASREGDIYHHTEAFF. The CDR3 DNA sequence: TGTGCCAGCCGGGAGGGGGACATTTATCATCACACTGAAGCTTTCTTT. J is TRBJ1-1 and V is TRBV12-3 or TRBV12-4, with D possibly matching TRBD1 (6 bases). Trimming stripped 8 bases from V and 3 bases from J, with 22 bases between. This CDR3 is 16 amino acids long.

This clonotype was counted only a few times. V is TRBV7-2 and J is TRBJ2-1; unclear D gene. CDR1 SGHTA and CDR2 FQGNSA come from the germline V gene. V was clipped by 1 base and J by 7 bases, with 17 bases between them. The length of the CDR3 is 16 residues. The CDR3 is CASSLESRPIGNEQFF. CDR3 sequence (DNA): TGTGCCAGCAGCTTAGAATCCCGTCCCATAGGAAATGAGCAGTTCTTC.

At least ten counts were recorded for this clonotype. The V and J genes are TRBV4-3 and TRBJ1-1; no clear D gene. Germline CDR1 is LGHNA and CDR2 is YSLEER. Trimming took off 3 bases at V and 6 bases at J, with 11 bases between the two ends. The CDR3 runs to 13 residues. The CDR3 reads CASSQGHGSEAFF. The CDR3 DNA sequence: TGCGCCAGCAGCCAGGGCCACGGCTCTGAAGCTTTCTTT.

In its sample, this clonotype was seen many times. The V and J genes are TRBV29-1 and TRBJ2-7; the match to TRBD2 covers 10 bases. In germline, CDR1 is SQVTM, CDR2 ANQGSEA. J gave up 4 bases and V 7 bases, and 7 bases lay outside the gene matches. The CDR3 runs 13 residues. In nucleotides, the CDR3 is TGCAGCGCAACTAGCGGGAATTCGTACGAGCAGTACTTC. Translating gives CSATSGNSYEQYF.

The table lists this clonotype with a few counts. This chain connects TRBV20-1 to TRBJ1-5, with D uncertain. Trimming took 2 bases from V and 2 from J, leaving 4 bases between them. Germline loops: CDR1 DFQATT, CDR2 SNEGSKA (reference sequence). The CDR3 runs to 12 residues. DNA for the CDR3: TGCAGTGCTAGATCTGGCAATCAGCCCCAGCATTTT. Translation: CSARSGNQPQHF.

This clonotype has more than one count but fewer than ten. The chain is built from TRBV29-1 and TRBJ1-1; 8 bases agree with TRBD1. This CDR3 is 12 amino acids long. Trimming removed 7 bases from V and 3 bases from J; junction bases left unmatched: 4. Germline assignment: CDR1 SQVTM and CDR2 ANQGSEA. CDR3 loop: CSARTGYTEAFF. The CDR3 region has the DNA TGCAGCGCAAGGACAGGGTACACTGAAGCTTTCTTT.

In this sample, this clonotype turned up many times. The J gene is TRBJ2-1, the V gene TRBV27; 7 bases line up with TRBD1. The germline gives CDR1 MNHEY, CDR2 SMNVEV (reference sequence). V shed 2 bases and J 4 bases; nucleotides not matched to a gene: 5. The length of the CDR3 is 15 residues. The CDR3 sequence is CASSLVGTEYNEQFF. The CDR3 DNA sequence: TGTGCCAGCAGTTTAGTGGGGACAGAATACAATGAGCAGTTCTTC.

This clonotype occurred a few times. The chain combines TRBV6-1 with TRBJ1-5, with no clear D. The CDR3 has 15 amino acids. Germline CDR1 is MNHNS and CDR2 is SASEGT. With 3 bases removed from V and 0 bases from J, the gap between germline ends came to 9 bases. The CDR3 DNA is TGTGCCAGCAGTGACAGGCTTTATAGCAATCAGCCCCAGCATTTT. Its translation: CASSDRLYSNQPQHF.

This clonotype was counted only a few times. CDR3 nucleotides: TGTGCCAGCAGTTTCCGGCCAGGGTCAGGGGGAGGGCCCTACAATGAGCAGTTCTTC. Translated, it gives CASSFRPGSGGGPYNEQFF. V usage is TRBV27 and J usage is TRBJ2-1, with D perhaps given as TRBD1 or TRBD2 (7 bases each). Germline CDR1 MNHEY, CDR2 SMNVEV (reference sequence). The length of the CDR3 is 19 residues. Trimming stripped 3 bases from V and 2 bases from J, with 23 bases between.

This chain connects TRBV5-1 to TRBJ2-5; possibly TRBD1 or TRBD2 for D (6 bases each). V was shortened by 0 bases and J by 5 bases, with 14 bases between the two germline ends. The CDR3 is made up of 15 amino acids. Germline CDR1 is SGHRS and CDR2 is YFSETQ. The chain's CDR3 is CASSLEIGGSETQYF. The CDR3, as DNA: TGCGCCAGCAGCTTGGAGATCGGGGGCAGTGAGACCCAGTACTTC.

The sample holds many counts of this clonotype. The rearrangement uses TRBV9 and TRBJ2-3; 8 nucleotides align to TRBD2. This CDR3 is 15 amino acids long. J was trimmed by 10 bases and V by 3 bases; bases with no gene match: 13. Germline lookup yields CDR1 SGDLS and CDR2 YYNGEE. The CDR3, as DNA: TGTGCCAGCAGCGAAAGGACTAGCCCGCAGGATCCGCAGTATTTT. Translating gives CASSERTSPQDPQYF.

This clonotype was counted only a few times. The CDR3 DNA follows: TGTGCCAGTAGTGCCCCAGGGGGCTACGAGCAGTACTTC. It specifies CASSAPGGYEQYF. The gene calls are TRBV19 and TRBJ2-7; 7 bases line up with TRBD1. Germline trimming cut 5 bases from V and 3 bases from J; bases unmatched to any gene: 4. Germline V gene lookup returns CDR1 LNHDA and CDR2 SQIVND (reference sequence). The CDR3 is made up of 13 amino acids.

V and J are TRBV12-5 and TRBJ2-7; D not resolved. V was clipped by 2 bases and J by 2 bases, with 4 bases between them. CDR1 and CDR2 (germline): LGHNT, FRNRAP. The CDR3 consists of 12 residues. In nucleotides, the CDR3 is TGTGCTAGTGGTTTGTCCGCCTACGAGCAGTACTTC. Residues: CASGLSAYEQYF.

The rearrangement joins TRBV4-2 to TRBJ2-1, with D tentatively TRBD1 (6 bases). Germline assignment: CDR1 LGHNA and CDR2 YNFKEQ. Trimming left V 3 bases short and J 0 bases short, with 12 bases between. The CDR3 has 16 residues. The CDR3 nucleotides are TGTGCCAGCAGCCAGGGGACACTCAGCTCCTACAATGAGCAGTTCTTC. As protein: CASSQGTLSSYNEQFF.

In this sample, this clonotype turned up a few times. The rearrangement uses TRBV7-9 and TRBJ2-5; 8 positions match TRBD1. J was trimmed by 0 bases and V by 9 bases; bases with no gene match: 9. Germline V gene lookup returns CDR1 SEHNR and CDR2 FQNEAQ (reference sequence). This CDR3 is built from 15 residues. The DNA of the CDR3 is TGTGCCAGTACATTCGGGGACAGGTACCAAGAGACCCAGTACTTC. Protein sequence: CASTFGDRYQETQYF.

This clonotype was recorded a few times. This chain connects TRBV20-1 to TRBJ1-3; 7 bases are shared with TRBD1. Trimming at V came to 3 bases and at J to 7 bases, leaving 9 bases not matched to a gene. This CDR3 contains 14 residues. The germline CDR1 and CDR2 sequences are DFQATT and SNEGSKA (reference sequence). CDR3: CSARQGGLGNTIYF. Here the CDR3 DNA reads TGCAGTGCTAGGCAAGGGGGCTTGGGGAACACCATATATTTT.

This clonotype was observed a few times. The rearrangement links TRBV18 to TRBJ1-5; D is perhaps TRBD1 (5 bases). With 3 bases removed from V and 5 bases from J, the gap between germline ends came to 8 bases. Germline V lookup: CDR1 KGHSH, CDR2 LQKENI. The CDR3 covers 13 residues. The DNA for the CDR3 is TGTGCCAGCTCACCCAGGGAGGATCAGCCCCAGCATTTT. It codes for CASSPREDQPQHF. Full variable domain (rest looked up from reference TRBV18 and TRBJ1-5): NAGVMQNPRHLVRRRGQEARLRCSPMKGHSHVYWYRQLPEEGLKFMVYLQKENIIDESGMPKERFSAEFPKEGPSILRIQQVVRGDSAAYFCASSPREDQPQHFGDGTRLSIL.

This sequence joins TRBV2 and TRBJ2-7, with 8 bases matching TRBD2. The CDR3 loop spans 15 amino acids. Germline loops: CDR1 SNHLY, CDR2 FYNNEI. V lost 3 bases and J lost 3; bases outside the gene matches: 7. The CDR3 nucleotides read TGTGCCAGCAGTGACCCGGCTAGCGGGCACTACGAGCAGTACTTC. Its protein is CASSDPASGHYEQYF.

V and J are TRBV7-9 and TRBJ2-3; no reliable D call. The germline CDR1 and CDR2 sequences are SEHNR and FQNEAQ (reference sequence). The CDR3 spans 13 residues. Trimming stripped 1 base from V and 5 bases from J, with 7 bases between. For the CDR3, the DNA is TGTGCCAGCAGCTTAGATGGTGGAGATACGCAGTATTTT. Protein: CASSLDGGDTQYF.

This clonotype was counted only a few times. The V call is TRBV27, the J call TRBJ2-5, with D tentatively TRBD1 (7 bases). The V end lost 8 bases, the J end lost 5 bases, and 9 bases lay between the germline ends. CDR1 is MNHEY and CDR2 is SMNVEV in the germline V gene (reference sequence). The CDR3 has 11 amino acids. As DNA, the CDR3 is TGTGCCAGCCAGGGGGGTGAGACCCAGTACTTC. As protein: CASQGGETQYF.

This clonotype came up a few times. The rearrangement joins TRBV29-1 to TRBJ2-3, with D possibly being TRBD2 (5 bases). V was clipped by 8 bases and J by 5 bases, with 11 bases between them. The CDR3 has 11 amino acids. From germline, CDR1 is SQVTM and CDR2 ANQGSEA. The CDR3, as DNA: TGCAGCATGTGGACTGGAGATACGCAGTATTTT. Translation gives CSMWTGDTQYF.

The chain is built from TRBV11-2 and TRBJ2-1, with 10 bases matching TRBD1. Germline assignment: CDR1 SGHAT and CDR2 FQNNGV. CDR3 size: 19 residues. With 1 base clipped from V and 3 bases from J, the junction kept 12 bases outside the gene matches. The CDR3 bases are TGTGCCAGCAGCTTAGTTTTGGTTCGGGGACAGGGGTTCTACAATGAGCAGTTCTTC. It specifies CASSLVLVRGQGFYNEQFF.

This clonotype has more than one count but fewer than ten. The chain uses TRBV20-1 and TRBJ2-7; TRBD2 is a possible D gene (6 bases). V dropped 3 bases and J dropped 6 bases, with 18 bases sitting between them. The CDR3 consists of 14 residues. CDR1 and CDR2 from the germline V gene are DFQATT and SNEGSKA (reference sequence). The CDR3 sequence: CSASARLVQFEQYF. DNA for the CDR3: TGCAGTGCTAGTGCACGACTAGTTCAGTTCGAGCAGTACTTC.

This clonotype appeared a few times. This CDR3 reads CAWSKQTPNEQFF. The CDR3 coding sequence is TGTGCCTGGAGTAAACAGACTCCCAATGAGCAGTTCTTC. V is TRBV30 and J is TRBJ2-1; D is undetermined. CDR3 length: 13 residues. From germline, CDR1 is GTSNPN and CDR2 SVGIG (reference sequence). Trimming took 2 bases from V and 6 from J, leaving 11 bases between them. Using reference TRBV30 and TRBJ2-1 for the parts outside the CDR3, the full variable domain is SQTIHQWPATLVQPVGSPLSLECTVEGTSNPNLYWYRQAAGRGLQLLFYSVGIGQISSEVPQNLSASRPQDRQFILSSKKLLLSDSGFYLCAWSKQTPNEQFFGPGTRLTVL.

The V call is TRBV11-1, the J call TRBJ2-1, with TRBD2 identical over 15 bases. Per germline, CDR1 SGHAT and CDR2 FQDESV (reference sequence). V dropped 5 bases and J dropped 6; count of bases not matched to a gene: 14. CDR3 length: 19 amino acids. DNA of the CDR3: TGTGCCAGCAGCCCTCGGACTAGCGGGAGGGCCGCGCCGTTCAATGAGCAGTTCTTC. This gives the protein CASSPRTSGRAAPFNEQFF. The complete variable domain, with remaining parts taken from reference TRBV11-1 and TRBJ2-1, reads EAEVAQSPRYKITEKSQAVAFWCDPISGHATLYWYRQILGQGPELLVQFQDESVVDDSQLPKDRFSAERLKGVDSTLKIQPAELGDSAMYLCASSPRTSGRAAPFNEQFFGPGTRLTVL.

The rearrangement uses TRBV14 and TRBJ1-1, with 11 bases lining up with TRBD1. CDR3 size: 17 residues. V trimming: 3 bases; J trimming: 4 bases; junction bases outside the gene matches: 10. Germline CDR1 and CDR2: SGHDN and FVKESK. CDR3 coding DNA: TGTGCCAGCAGCCACCATTACGGGACAGGGGGTGGCACTGAAGCTTTCTTT. The encoded protein is CASSHHYGTGGGTEAFF. The variable domain in full, completed from reference TRBV14 and TRBJ1-1, reads EAGVTQFPSHSVIEKGQTVTLRCDPISGHDNLYWYRRVMGKEIKFLLHFVKESKQDESGMPNNRFLAERTGGTYSTLKVQPAELEDSGVYFCASSHHYGTGGGTEAFFGQGTRLTVV.

At least ten counts were recorded for this clonotype. V is TRBV15 and J is TRBJ2-1, with TRBD1 matching over 9 bases. The CDR3 length is 15 residues. Germline V gives CDR1 LNHNV, CDR2 YYDKDF (reference sequence). Trimming took 8 bases from V and 2 from J; bases not matched to a gene: 7. This CDR3 is CATAHRDRAYNEQFF. The DNA for the CDR3 is TGTGCCACCGCCCACCGGGACAGGGCCTACAATGAGCAGTTCTTC.